Presented here are 19 T cell receptor beta chains from one specimen sequenced in a study of blood T cell repertoires in COVID-19. Generated by immunoSEQ multiplex PCR, the TCRdb table keeps only in-frame clones and is missing some. The table includes about 180,000 clones, over 70% detected once. Input material: PBMCs or T cells enriched from blood (not recorded which). The receptor set was obtained from a man in his 60s who had been exposed to COVID-19.

The J gene is TRBJ1-1, the V gene TRBV7-3; no definite D call. The V end lost 5 bases, the J end lost 4 bases, and 11 bases lay between the germline ends. The CDR3 runs 13 residues. The germline V gene has CDR1 SGHTA and CDR2 FQGTGA. The CDR3 here is CASSPTFGTEAFF. The CDR3 DNA reads TGTGCCAGCAGCCCGACATTCGGCACTGAAGCTTTCTTT.

This clone was found once. The chain recombines TRBV5-1 with TRBJ2-7; 8 nucleotides line up with TRBD1. V dropped 5 bases and J dropped 1; count of bases not matched to a gene: 8. The CDR3 covers 15 residues. Germline assignment: CDR1 SGHRS and CDR2 YFSETQ. The CDR3 spells CASRDTGGFSYEQYF. Written as DNA, the CDR3 is TGCGCCAGCAGGGATACAGGGGGGTTTTCCTACGAGCAGTACTTC.

As DNA, the CDR3 is TGTGCCAGCAGCTTAATCCGCAGGGGAGCCAACCCCGTCGAGCAGTACTTC. Translation: CASSLIRRGANPVEQYF. This chain uses TRBV7-8 with TRBJ2-7; maybe TRBD1 (6 bases). The CDR3 consists of 17 residues. The V gene lost 2 bases and the J gene lost 6 bases, with 23 bases spanning the gap. The germline V gene encodes CDR1 SGHVS and CDR2 FQNEAQ.

This clone was seen more than once but under ten times. This sequence joins TRBV7-9 and TRBJ2-2; 15 bases agree with TRBD2. Germline-derived CDR1 and CDR2 are SEHNR and FQNEAQ (reference sequence). This CDR3 has 19 amino acids. V shed 6 bases, J shed 3 bases, and the junction held 11 bases outside the gene matches. The CDR3: CASRRTSGRASVDTGELFF. The CDR3 coding sequence is TGTGCCAGCAGGCGGACTAGCGGGAGGGCCTCGGTTGACACCGGGGAGCTGTTTTTT.

The gene calls are TRBV7-3 and TRBJ2-5; TRBD1 is a possible D gene (5 bases). From germline, CDR1 is SGHTA and CDR2 FQGTGA. This CDR3 is built from 15 residues. Trimming left V 2 bases short and J 5 bases short, with 15 bases between. This CDR3 is CASSLGRTLRETQYF. Here the CDR3 DNA reads TGTGCCAGCAGCTTAGGTCGGACACTGAGGGAGACCCAGTACTTC.

The V and J genes are TRBV5-6 and TRBJ1-2, with TRBD1 matching 8 bases. V lost 4 bases, J lost 8 bases, and 10 bases stayed unmatched. The CDR3 has 14 residues. Germline assignment: CDR1 SGHDT and CDR2 YYEEEE. CDR3: CASSRLTGEGGYTF. CDR3 coding DNA: TGTGCCAGCAGCAGACTGACAGGGGAAGGCGGCTACACCTTC.

This clone has just one count. The rearrangement uses TRBV19 and TRBJ2-7; 10 nucleotides line up with TRBD1. CDR1 is LNHDA and CDR2 is SQIVND in the germline V gene (reference sequence). The CDR3 has 17 amino acids. J was trimmed by 0 bases and V by 3 bases; bases with no gene match: 8. The CDR3 region has the DNA TGTGCCAGTAGTATCGACAGGGGGCCTACTAGCTCCTACGAGCAGTACTTC. Amino acid sequence: CASSIDRGPTSSYEQYF.

A single count supports this clone. J is TRBJ1-3 and V is TRBV10-3; unclear D gene. The CDR3 runs to 15 residues. With 0 bases removed from V and 8 bases from J, the gap between germline ends came to 14 bases. CDR1 and CDR2 from the germline V gene are ENHRY and SYGVKD. CDR3 protein: CAISESRSAGDTIYF. In nucleotides, the CDR3 is TGTGCCATCAGTGAGTCGAGATCGGCGGGAGACACCATATATTTT.

The CDR3 coding sequence is TGTGCCAGCAGCGTAGGTCCAGGAGGCTACGAGCAGTACTTC. It codes for CASSVGPGGYEQYF. V usage is TRBV9 and J usage is TRBJ2-7; possible D gene TRBD2, 5 bases. This CDR3 contains 14 residues. Germline CDR1 is SGDLS and CDR2 is YYNGEE. The V and J ends lost 0 bases and 3 bases respectively, with 10 bases between them.

This chain uses TRBV24-1 with TRBJ1-6; weak D call: TRBD1 (5 bases). CDR1 is KGHDR, CDR2 SFDVKD, per germline. V was pared by 5 bases and J by 10 bases, with 11 bases between. The CDR3 contains 13 residues. The DNA of the CDR3 is TGTGCCACCAGTGGGGGGGTAGGATCACCCCTCCACTTT. Translated, it gives CATSGGVGSPLHF.

This clone was recorded only once. V gene TRBV30 combines with J gene TRBJ1-1; TRBD1 agrees at 7 bases. CDR3 length equals 11 residues. Germline CDR1 and CDR2: GTSNPN and SVGIG (reference sequence). Trimming took 7 bases from V and 4 from J; bases not matched to a gene: 3. This CDR3 reads CALQGGTEAFF. The CDR3 DNA follows: TGTGCCTTGCAGGGGGGCACTGAAGCTTTCTTT.

The CDR3 nucleotides read TGTGCCAGCAGCTTCGGGCGGGGAAGCACAGATACGCAGTATTTT. Amino acids: CASSFGRGSTDTQYF. The V and J genes are TRBV5-4 and TRBJ2-3, with a weak D call TRBD2 (6 bases). This CDR3 is built from 15 residues. With 2 bases removed from V and 0 bases from J, the gap between germline ends came to 10 bases. The germline CDR1 and CDR2 sequences are SGHNT and YYREEE (reference sequence).

This clone was observed at least ten times. The rearrangement links TRBV7-8 to TRBJ2-7; 7 nucleotides align to TRBD2. This CDR3 is 16 amino acids long. The germline CDR1 and CDR2 sequences are SGHVS and FQNEAQ. The ends lost 5 bases at V and 3 bases at J; junction bases unmatched: 13. CDR3 DNA sequence: TGTGCCAGCAGCGTACTTACCCGACTAGCCAACTACGAGCAGTACTTC. Translating gives CASSVLTRLANYEQYF.

The chain couples TRBV7-3 to TRBJ1-6; D is uncertain. Germline values: CDR1 SGHTA, CDR2 FQGTGA. V lost 2 bases, J lost 6 bases, and 11 bases lay in between. This CDR3 comprises 15 residues. CDR3 bases: TGTGCCAGCAGCTTAGACGGGAACGGTAATTCACCCCTCCACTTT. It translates to CASSLDGNGNSPLHF.

This clone appeared once. The V gene is TRBV5-4, the J gene TRBJ2-6; TRBD1 might be the D (5 bases). Per the germline V gene, CDR1 is SGHNT and CDR2 is YYREEE (reference sequence). This CDR3 contains 16 residues. V was shortened by 3 bases and J by 2 bases, with 12 bases between the two germline ends. The CDR3: CASSWKGAPGANVLTF. The CDR3 nucleotides read TGTGCCAGCAGCTGGAAAGGGGCCCCTGGGGCCAACGTCCTGACTTTC.

The chain carries TRBV6-5 and TRBJ1-5; possible D gene TRBD1, 6 bases. This CDR3 has 13 amino acids. The germline V gene has CDR1 MNHEY and CDR2 SVGAGI. Trimming left V 6 bases short and J 7 bases short, with 13 bases between. The CDR3 loop reads CASSRDKGQPQHF. In nucleotides, the CDR3 is TGTGCCAGCAGCCGGGACAAAGGGCAGCCCCAGCATTTT.

V and J are TRBV7-2 and TRBJ2-3; no definite D call. The CDR3 extends over 14 amino acids. The germline gives CDR1 SGHTA, CDR2 FQGNSA. V lost 4 bases to trimming and J lost 2 bases, with 10 bases between them. CDR3 nucleotides: TGTGCCAGCAGCTCTGGGCCTGCCACAGATACGCAGTATTTT. This encodes CASSSGPATDTQYF.

The rearrangement joins TRBV6-2 or TRBV6-3 to TRBJ1-1, with D perhaps TRBD1 (5 bases). This CDR3 has 15 amino acids. Trimming left V 2 bases short and J 5 bases short, with 15 bases between. Germline values: CDR1 MNHEY, CDR2 SVGEGT. CDR3 bases: TGTGCCAGCAGTTACCAGGAGGGGTGGGGAACTGAAGCTTTCTTT. Its protein product is CASSYQEGWGTEAFF.

This chain uses TRBV4-1 with TRBJ2-3, with D maybe TRBD1 (6 bases). CDR1 and CDR2 (germline): MGHRA, YSYEKL. The CDR3 consists of 16 residues. With 1 base removed from V and 0 bases from J, the gap between germline ends came to 11 bases. The CDR3 region is CASSQGDRKSTDTQYF. DNA for the CDR3: TGCGCCAGCAGCCAAGGCGACAGGAAAAGCACAGATACGCAGTATTTT.